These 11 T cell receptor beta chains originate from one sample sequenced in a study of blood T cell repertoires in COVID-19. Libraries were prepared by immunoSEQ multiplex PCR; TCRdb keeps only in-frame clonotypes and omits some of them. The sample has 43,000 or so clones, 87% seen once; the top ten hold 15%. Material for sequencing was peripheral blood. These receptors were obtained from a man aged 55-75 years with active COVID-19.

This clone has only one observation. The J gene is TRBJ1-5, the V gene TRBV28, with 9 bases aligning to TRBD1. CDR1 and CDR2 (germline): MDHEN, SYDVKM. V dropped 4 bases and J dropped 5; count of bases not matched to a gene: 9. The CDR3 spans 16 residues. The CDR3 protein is CASSWITGGAYQPQHF. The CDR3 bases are TGTGCCAGCAGTTGGATAACAGGGGGCGCATATCAGCCCCAGCATTTT.

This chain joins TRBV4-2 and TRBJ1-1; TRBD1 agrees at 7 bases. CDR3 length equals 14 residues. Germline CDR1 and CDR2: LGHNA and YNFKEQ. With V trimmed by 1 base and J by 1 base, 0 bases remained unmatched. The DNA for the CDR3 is TGTGCCAGCAGCCAAGGACAGGGGAACACTGAAGCTTTCTTT. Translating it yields CASSQGQGNTEAFF.

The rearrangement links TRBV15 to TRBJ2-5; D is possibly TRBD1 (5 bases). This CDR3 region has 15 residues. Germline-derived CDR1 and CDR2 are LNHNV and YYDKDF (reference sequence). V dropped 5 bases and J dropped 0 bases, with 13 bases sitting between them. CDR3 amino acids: CATSQDSLHQETQYF. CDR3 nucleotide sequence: TGTGCCACCAGCCAAGACAGCTTGCACCAAGAGACCCAGTACTTC.

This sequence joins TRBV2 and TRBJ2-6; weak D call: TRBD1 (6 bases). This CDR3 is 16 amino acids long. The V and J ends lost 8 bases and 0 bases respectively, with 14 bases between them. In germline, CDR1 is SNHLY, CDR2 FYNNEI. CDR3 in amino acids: CASAQGKGSGANVLTF. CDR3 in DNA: TGTGCCAGCGCTCAGGGGAAAGGCTCTGGGGCCAACGTCCTGACTTTC.

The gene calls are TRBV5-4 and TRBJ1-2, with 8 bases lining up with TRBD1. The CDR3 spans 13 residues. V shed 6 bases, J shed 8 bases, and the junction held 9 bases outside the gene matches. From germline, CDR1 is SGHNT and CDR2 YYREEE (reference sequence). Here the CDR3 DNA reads TGTGCCAGCACCCAAGGACAGGGAGTCGGCTACACCTTC. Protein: CASTQGQGVGYTF.

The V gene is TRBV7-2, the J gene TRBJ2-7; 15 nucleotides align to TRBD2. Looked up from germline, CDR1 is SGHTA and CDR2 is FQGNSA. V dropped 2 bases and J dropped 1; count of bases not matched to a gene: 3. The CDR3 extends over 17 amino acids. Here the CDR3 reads CASSLWGLAGGSYEQYF. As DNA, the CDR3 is TGTGCCAGCAGCTTATGGGGACTAGCGGGAGGATCCTACGAGCAGTACTTC.

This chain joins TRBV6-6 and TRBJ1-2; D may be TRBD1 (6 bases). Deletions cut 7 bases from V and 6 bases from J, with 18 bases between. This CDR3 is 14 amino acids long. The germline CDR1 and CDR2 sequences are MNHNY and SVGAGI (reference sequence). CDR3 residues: CASTRGQIKDGYTF. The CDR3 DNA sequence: TGTGCCAGCACCCGAGGACAGATAAAGGATGGCTACACCTTC.

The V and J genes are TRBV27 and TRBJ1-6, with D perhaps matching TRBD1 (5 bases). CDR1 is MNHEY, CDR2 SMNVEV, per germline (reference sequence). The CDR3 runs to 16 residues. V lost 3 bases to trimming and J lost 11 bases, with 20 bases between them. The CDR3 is CASSFGGAQGRTPLHF. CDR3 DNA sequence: TGTGCCAGCAGTTTTGGAGGGGCGCAGGGTAGAACACCCCTCCACTTT.

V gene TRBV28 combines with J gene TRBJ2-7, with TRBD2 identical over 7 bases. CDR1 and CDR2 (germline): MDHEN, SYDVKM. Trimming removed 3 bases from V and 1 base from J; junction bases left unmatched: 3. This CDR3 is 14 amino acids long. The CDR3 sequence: CASSLGGSSYEQYF. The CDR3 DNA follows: TGTGCCAGCAGTTTGGGCGGGAGTTCCTACGAGCAGTACTTC.

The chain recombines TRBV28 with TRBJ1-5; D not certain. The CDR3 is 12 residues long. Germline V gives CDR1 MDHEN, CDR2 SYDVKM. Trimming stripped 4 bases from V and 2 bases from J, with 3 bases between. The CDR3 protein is CASSSGNQPQHF. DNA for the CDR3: TGTGCCAGCAGTTCGGGCAATCAGCCCCAGCATTTT. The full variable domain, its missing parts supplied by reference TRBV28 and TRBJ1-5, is DVKVTQSSRYLVKRTGEKVFLECVQDMDHENMFWYRQDPGLGLRLIYFSYDVKMKEKGDIPEGYSVSREKKERFSLILESASTNQTSMYLCASSSGNQPQHFGDGTRLSIL.

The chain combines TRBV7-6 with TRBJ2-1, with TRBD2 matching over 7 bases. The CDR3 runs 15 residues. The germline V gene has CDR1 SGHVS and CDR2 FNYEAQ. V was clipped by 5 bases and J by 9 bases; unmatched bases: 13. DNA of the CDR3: TGTGCCAGCAGCCAAGGGACTACCCCCATGGGTGAGCAGTTCTTC. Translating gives CASSQGTTPMGEQFF.